A selection of T cell receptor beta chains follows, all from one sample in a study of cytomegalovirus exposure and HLA in healthy donors. Repertoires were generated with immunoSEQ multiplex PCR, while TCRdb's copy carries only in-frame clones and drops some. The sample comprises under 200,000 clones, 65% to 80% of which are singletons, and over 2% rests with the top ten. Source material: PBMCs. The origin of the receptors is a woman aged 40 to 55 in good health and CMV-seropositive. CDR3s include the opening cysteine and the closing phenylalanine or tryptophan. D genes are given only for firm matches. Size tells how often a clone was seen (once, few, many) or the class of an expanded clone, and some rows leave it out.

j_call | v_call | d_call | clone_size | cdr3_aa | cdr3_nt
TRBJ2-7 | TRBV4-1 | TRBD2 | . | CASSQELAGGSYEQYF | TGCGCCAGCAGCCAAGAATTAGCGGGGGGATCCTACGAGCAGTACTTC
TRBJ2-5 | TRBV6-5 | . | . | CASSLKTGFSGGLQYF | TGTGCCAGCAGTTTGAAGACAGGGTTCAGCGGGGGCTTGCAGTACTTC
TRBJ2-1 | TRBV2 | TRBD2 | . | CASKGTSGSREQFF | TGTGCCAGCAAGGGGACTAGCGGGAGTCGGGAGCAGTTCTTC
TRBJ1-2 | TRBV30 | . | . | CAWSVAGGYTF | TGTGCCTGGAGTGTAGCGGGTGGCTACACCTTC
TRBJ1-2 | TRBV27 | . | few | CASSLHGTIYGYTF | TGTGCCAGCAGTCTGCATGGGACAATCTATGGCTACACCTTC
TRBJ2-1 | TRBV11-2 | TRBD1 | . | CASSLVGQGPSEQFF | TGTGCCAGCAGCTTAGTGGGACAGGGGCCAAGTGAGCAGTTCTTC
TRBJ2-4 | TRBV6-1 | TRBD2 | . | CASRAGTSGFDIQYF | TGTGCCAGCAGGGCCGGGACTAGCGGGTTTGACATTCAGTACTTC
TRBJ1-6 | TRBV4-3 | . | . | CASSLDISSYNSPLHF | TGCGCCAGCAGCCTAGACATTAGCTCCTATAATTCACCCCTCCACTTT
TRBJ2-2 | TRBV5-6 | . | once | CASSSRNTGTRNTGELFF | TGTGCCAGCAGCTCACGGAACACCGGGACACGGAACACCGGGGAGCTGTTTTTT
TRBJ2-7 | TRBV6-6 | TRBD1 | . | CASSYARDRNTAEQYF | TGTGCCAGCAGTTACGCCCGGGACAGGAATACAGCCGAGCAGTACTTC
TRBJ1-1 | TRBV28 | . | . | CASSLGRAAFF | TGTGCCAGCAGTCTGGGCAGGGCGGCTTTCTTT
TRBJ2-4 | TRBV13 | . | . | CASSSFWQGKNIQYF | TGTGCCAGCAGCTCCTTTTGGCAGGGAAAAAACATTCAGTACTTC
TRBJ2-7 | TRBV7-2 | TRBD2 | once | CASSLVGAGPVGLNEQYF | TGTGCCAGCAGCTTAGTGGGAGCGGGGCCCGTTGGGCTCAACGAGCAGTACTTC
TRBJ1-1 | TRBV6-5 | . | . | CASSYSGGVATEAFF | TGTGCCAGCAGTTACTCAGGAGGGGTGGCCACTGAAGCTTTCTTT
TRBJ1-3 | TRBV7-2 | TRBD1 | . | CASSPLTGSGNTIYF | TGTGCCAGCAGCCCCCTGACAGGGTCTGGAAACACCATATATTTT
TRBJ1-3 | TRBV11-3 | . | . | CASSFTRVGGLSGNTIYF | TGTGCCAGCAGCTTCACGCGGGTCGGGGGGCTATCTGGAAACACCATATATTTT
TRBJ2-7 | TRBV7-2 | TRBD2 | . | CASSSGGQAYEQYF | TGTGCCAGCAGCAGCGGGGGCCAAGCCTACGAGCAGTACTTC
TRBJ1-1 | TRBV4-3 | . | few | CASSQDTGTILLGTEAFF | TGCGCCAGCAGCCAAGATACGGGGACAATTCTTTTAGGCACTGAAGCTTTCTTT
TRBJ2-7 | TRBV6-5 | . | . | CASSVGNSVQQYF | TGTGCCAGCAGCGTCGGGAACTCCGTCCAGCAGTACTTC
TRBJ1-2 | TRBV2 | . | . | CASNPSGYGYTF | TGTGCCAGCAACCCGAGCGGCTATGGCTACACCTTC
TRBJ1-1 | TRBV6-6 | . | . | CASSYDGVEAEAFF | TGTGCCAGCAGTTACGATGGGGTGGAGGCTGAAGCTTTCTTT
TRBJ1-4 | TRBV5-6 | . | . | CASTAVQENEKLFF | TGTGCCAGCACTGCAGTCCAGGAAAATGAAAAACTGTTTTTT
TRBJ2-1 | TRBV5-1 | TRBD1 | . | CASSRAGTGGENEQFF | TGCGCCAGCAGCAGGGCCGGGACAGGGGGCGAGAATGAGCAGTTCTTC
TRBJ2-5 | TRBV2 | TRBD2 | . | CASSEATSGQETQYF | TGTGCCAGCAGTGAAGCTACTAGCGGACAAGAGACCCAGTACTTC
TRBJ1-3 | TRBV5-1 | TRBD1 | . | CASSPGTGAGNTIYF | TGCGCCAGCAGCCCGGGGACAGGGGCTGGAAACACCATATATTTT